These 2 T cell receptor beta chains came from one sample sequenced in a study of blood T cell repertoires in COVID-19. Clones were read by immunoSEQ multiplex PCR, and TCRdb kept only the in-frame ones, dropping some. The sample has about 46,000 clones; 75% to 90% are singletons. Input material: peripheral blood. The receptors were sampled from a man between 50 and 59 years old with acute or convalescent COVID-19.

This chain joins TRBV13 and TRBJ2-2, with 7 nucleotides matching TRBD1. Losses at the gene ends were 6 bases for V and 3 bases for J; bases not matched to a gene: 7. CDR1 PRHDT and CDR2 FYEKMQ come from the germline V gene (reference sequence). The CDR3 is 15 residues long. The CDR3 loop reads CASRNGQEYTGELFF. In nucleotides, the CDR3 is TGTGCCAGCAGAAACGGACAGGAATACACCGGGGAGCTGTTTTTT. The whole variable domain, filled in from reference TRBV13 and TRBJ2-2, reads AAGVIQSPRHLIKEKRETATLKCYPIPRHDTVYWYQQGPGQDPQFLISFYEKMQSDKGSIPDRFSAQQFSDYHSELNMSSLELGDSALYFCASRNGQEYTGELFFGEGSRLTVL.

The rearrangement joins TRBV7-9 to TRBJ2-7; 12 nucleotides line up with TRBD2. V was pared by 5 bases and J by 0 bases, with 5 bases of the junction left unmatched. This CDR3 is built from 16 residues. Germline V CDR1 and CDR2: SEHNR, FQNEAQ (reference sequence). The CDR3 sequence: CASSPSSGGVSYEQYF. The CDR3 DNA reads TGTGCCAGCAGCCCTTCTAGCGGGGGGGTCTCCTACGAGCAGTACTTC.